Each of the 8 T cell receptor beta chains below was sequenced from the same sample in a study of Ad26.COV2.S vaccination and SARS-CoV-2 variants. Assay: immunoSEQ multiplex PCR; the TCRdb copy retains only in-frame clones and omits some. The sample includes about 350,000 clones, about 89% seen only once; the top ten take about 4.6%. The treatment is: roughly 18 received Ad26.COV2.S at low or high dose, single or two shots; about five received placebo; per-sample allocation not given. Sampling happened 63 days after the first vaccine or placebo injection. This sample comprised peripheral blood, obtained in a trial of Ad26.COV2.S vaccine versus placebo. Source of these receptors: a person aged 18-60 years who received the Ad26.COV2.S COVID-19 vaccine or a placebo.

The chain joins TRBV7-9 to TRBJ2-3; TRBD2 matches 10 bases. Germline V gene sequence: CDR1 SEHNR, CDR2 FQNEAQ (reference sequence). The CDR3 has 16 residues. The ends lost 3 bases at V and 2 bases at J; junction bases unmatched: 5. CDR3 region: CASSFTAGGPTDTQYF. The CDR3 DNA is TGTGCCAGCAGCTTTACAGCGGGAGGGCCCACAGATACGCAGTATTTT.

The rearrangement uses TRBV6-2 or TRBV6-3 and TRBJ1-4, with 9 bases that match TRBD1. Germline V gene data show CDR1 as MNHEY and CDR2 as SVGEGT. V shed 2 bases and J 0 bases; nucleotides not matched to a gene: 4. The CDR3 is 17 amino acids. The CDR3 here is CASSYGTGTATNEKLFF. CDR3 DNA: TGTGCCAGCAGTTACGGGACAGGGACGGCAACTAATGAAAAACTGTTTTTT.

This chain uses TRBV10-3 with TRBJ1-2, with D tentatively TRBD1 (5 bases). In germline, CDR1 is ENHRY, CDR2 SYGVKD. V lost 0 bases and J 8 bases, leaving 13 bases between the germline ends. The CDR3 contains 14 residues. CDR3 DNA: TGTGCCATCAGTGAGTCGACTCGTGGGGACGGCTACACCTTC. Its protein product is CAISESTRGDGYTF.

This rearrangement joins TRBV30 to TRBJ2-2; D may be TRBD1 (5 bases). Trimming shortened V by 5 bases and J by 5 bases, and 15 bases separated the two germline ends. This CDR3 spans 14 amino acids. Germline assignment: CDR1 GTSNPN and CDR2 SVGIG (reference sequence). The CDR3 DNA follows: TGTGCCTGGGCACAAGGGGTTCAAACCGGGGAGCTGTTTTTT. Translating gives CAWAQGVQTGELFF.

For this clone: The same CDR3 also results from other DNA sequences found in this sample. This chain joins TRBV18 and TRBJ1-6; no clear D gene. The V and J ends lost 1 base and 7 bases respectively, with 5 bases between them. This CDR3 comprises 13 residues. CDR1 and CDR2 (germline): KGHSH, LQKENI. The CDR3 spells CASSPQDNSPLHF. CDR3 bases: TGTGCCAGCTCACCACAGGACAATTCACCCCTCCACTTT. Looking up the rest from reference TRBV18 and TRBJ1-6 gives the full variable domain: NAGVMQNPRHLVRRRGQEARLRCSPMKGHSHVYWYRQLPEEGLKFMVYLQKENIIDESGMPKERFSAEFPKEGPSILRIQQVVRGDSAAYFCASSPQDNSPLHFGNGTRLTVT.

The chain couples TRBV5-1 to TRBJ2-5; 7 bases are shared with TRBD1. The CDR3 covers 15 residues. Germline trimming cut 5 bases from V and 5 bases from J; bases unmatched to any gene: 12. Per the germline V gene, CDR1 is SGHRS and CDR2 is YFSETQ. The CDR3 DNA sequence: TGCGCCAGCAGTCCGTATGAGGGGGCTGAGGAGACCCAGTACTTC. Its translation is CASSPYEGAEETQYF.

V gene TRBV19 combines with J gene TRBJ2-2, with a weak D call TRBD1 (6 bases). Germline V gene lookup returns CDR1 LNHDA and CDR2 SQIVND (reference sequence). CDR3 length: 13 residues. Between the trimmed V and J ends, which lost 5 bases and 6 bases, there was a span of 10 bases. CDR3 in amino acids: CASSYRDAGELFF. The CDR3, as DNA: TGTGCCAGTAGTTACAGGGATGCCGGGGAGCTGTTTTTT. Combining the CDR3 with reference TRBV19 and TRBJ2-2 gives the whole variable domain DGGITQSPKYLFRKEGQNVTLSCEQNLNHDAMYWYRQDPGQGLRLIYYSQIVNDFQKGDIAEGYSVSREKKESFPLTVTSAQKNPTAFYLCASSYRDAGELFFGEGSRLTVL.

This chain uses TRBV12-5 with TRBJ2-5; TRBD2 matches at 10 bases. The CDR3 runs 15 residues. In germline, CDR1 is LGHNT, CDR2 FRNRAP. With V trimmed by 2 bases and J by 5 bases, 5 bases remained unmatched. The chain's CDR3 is CASGLSSGGGETQYF. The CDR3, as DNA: TGTGCTAGTGGTTTGTCTAGCGGGGGTGGGGAGACCCAGTACTTC.